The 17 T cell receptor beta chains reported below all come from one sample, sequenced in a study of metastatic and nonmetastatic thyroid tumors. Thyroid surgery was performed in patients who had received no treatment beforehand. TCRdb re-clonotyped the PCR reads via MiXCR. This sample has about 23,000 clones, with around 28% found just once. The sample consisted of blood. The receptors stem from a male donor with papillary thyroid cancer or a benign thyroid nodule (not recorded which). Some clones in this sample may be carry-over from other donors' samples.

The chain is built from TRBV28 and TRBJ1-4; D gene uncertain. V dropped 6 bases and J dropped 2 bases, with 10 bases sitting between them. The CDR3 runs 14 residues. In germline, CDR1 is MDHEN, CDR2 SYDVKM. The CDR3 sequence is CASSTGSTNEKLFF. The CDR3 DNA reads TGTGCCAGCAGCACTGGGTCTACTAATGAAAAACTGTTTTTT.

CDR3 protein: CASSRQMGGPQHF. The CDR3 DNA follows: TGTGCCAGCAGCCGCCAGATGGGGGGGCCCCAGCATTTT. The genes are TRBV7-2 and TRBJ1-5; D possibly corresponds to TRBD1 (5 bases). The germline CDR1 and CDR2 sequences are SGHTA and FQGNSA. V lost 5 bases and J 9 bases, leaving 14 bases between the germline ends. The CDR3 has 13 residues.

DNA of the CDR3: TGCGCCAGCAGCTCGACAGGCCCCGCCAACACTGAAGCTTTCTTT. It encodes CASSSTGPANTEAFF. The chain links TRBV5-1 to TRBJ1-1; D is perhaps TRBD1 (6 bases). The CDR3 has 15 amino acids. Germline lookup yields CDR1 SGHRS and CDR2 YFSETQ. V gave up 3 bases and J gave up 2 bases, with 14 bases separating them. Filled out from reference TRBV5-1 and TRBJ1-1, the complete variable domain reads KAGVTQTPRYLIKTRGQQVTLSCSPISGHRSVSWYQQTPGQGLQFLFEYFSETQRNKGNFPGRFSGRQFSNSRSEMNVSTLELGDSALYLCASSSTGPANTEAFFGQGTRLTVV.

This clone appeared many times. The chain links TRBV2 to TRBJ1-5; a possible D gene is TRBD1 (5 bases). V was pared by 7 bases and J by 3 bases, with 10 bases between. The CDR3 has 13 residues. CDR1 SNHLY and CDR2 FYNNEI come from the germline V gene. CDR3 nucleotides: TGTGCCAGCAAACTACAGGTCAATCAGCCCCAGCATTTT. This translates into CASKLQVNQPQHF.

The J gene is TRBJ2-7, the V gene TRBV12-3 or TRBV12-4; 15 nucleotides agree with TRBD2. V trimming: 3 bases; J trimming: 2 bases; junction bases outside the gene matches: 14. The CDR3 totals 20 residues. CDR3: CASSFGHLGLAGGKPYEQYF. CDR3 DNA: TGTGCCAGCAGTTTTGGACACCTAGGACTAGCGGGAGGGAAACCCTACGAGCAGTACTTC.

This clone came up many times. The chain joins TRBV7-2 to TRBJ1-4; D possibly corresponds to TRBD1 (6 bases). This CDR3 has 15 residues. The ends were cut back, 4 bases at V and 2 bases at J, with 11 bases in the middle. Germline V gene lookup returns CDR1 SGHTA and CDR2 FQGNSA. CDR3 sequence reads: CASSYGGLTNEKLFF. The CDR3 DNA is TGTGCCAGCAGCTATGGGGGGCTGACTAATGAAAAACTGTTTTTT.

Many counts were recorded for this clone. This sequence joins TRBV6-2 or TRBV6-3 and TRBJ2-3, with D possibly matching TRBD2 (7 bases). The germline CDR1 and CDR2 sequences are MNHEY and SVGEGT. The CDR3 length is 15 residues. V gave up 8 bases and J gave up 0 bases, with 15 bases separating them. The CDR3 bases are TGTGCCAGCTGGGGGGGCGGGATGAGCACAGATACGCAGTATTTT. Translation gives CASWGGGMSTDTQYF.

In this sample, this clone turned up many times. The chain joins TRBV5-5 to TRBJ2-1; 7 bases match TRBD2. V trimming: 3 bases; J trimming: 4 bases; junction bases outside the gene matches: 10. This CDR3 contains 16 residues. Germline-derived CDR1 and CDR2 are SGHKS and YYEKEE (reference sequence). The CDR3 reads CASSWGGSVEYNEQFF. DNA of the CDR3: TGTGCCAGCAGCTGGGGGGGTAGCGTTGAATACAATGAGCAGTTCTTC.

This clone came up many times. CDR3 nucleotides: TGTGCCAGCAGTCAAACTAGCGGGAGTCCTGATACGCAGTATTTT. Its translation is CASSQTSGSPDTQYF. V usage is TRBV6-4 and J usage is TRBJ2-3; TRBD2 matches at 11 bases. V shed 5 bases and J 6 bases; nucleotides not matched to a gene: 7. Germline V gene data show CDR1 as MRHNA and CDR2 as SNTAGT. The CDR3 totals 15 residues.

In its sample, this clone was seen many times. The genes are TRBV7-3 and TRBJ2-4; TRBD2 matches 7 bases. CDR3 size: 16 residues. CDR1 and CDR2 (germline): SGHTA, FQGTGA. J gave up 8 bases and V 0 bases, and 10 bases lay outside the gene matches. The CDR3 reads CASSLTGGPPGDIQYF. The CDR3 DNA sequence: TGTGCCAGCAGCTTAACGGGAGGGCCTCCGGGGGACATTCAGTACTTC.

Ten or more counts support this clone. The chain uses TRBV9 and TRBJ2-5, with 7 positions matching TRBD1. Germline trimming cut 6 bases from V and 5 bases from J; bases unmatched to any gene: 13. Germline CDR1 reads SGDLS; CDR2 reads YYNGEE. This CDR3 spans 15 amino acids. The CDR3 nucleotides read TGTGCCAGCACCCACCGGGACAGACTCCAGGAGACCCAGTACTTC. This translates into CASTHRDRLQETQYF. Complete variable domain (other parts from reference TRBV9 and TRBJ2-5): DSGVTQTPKHLITATGQRVTLRCSPRSGDLSVYWYQQSLDQGLQFLIQYYNGEERAKGNILERFSAQQFPDLHSELNLSSLELGDSALYFCASTHRDRLQETQYFGPGTRLLVL.

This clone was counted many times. The CDR3 protein is CASSSGSDWGGYTF. The CDR3 DNA is TGTGCCAGCAGCTCCGGCTCTGATTGGGGTGGCTACACCTTC. The rearrangement links TRBV5-4 to TRBJ1-2; D is unresolved. CDR1 SGHNT and CDR2 YYREEE come from the germline V gene (reference sequence). Between the trimmed V and J ends, which lost 3 bases and 7 bases, there was a span of 16 bases. The CDR3 covers 14 residues.

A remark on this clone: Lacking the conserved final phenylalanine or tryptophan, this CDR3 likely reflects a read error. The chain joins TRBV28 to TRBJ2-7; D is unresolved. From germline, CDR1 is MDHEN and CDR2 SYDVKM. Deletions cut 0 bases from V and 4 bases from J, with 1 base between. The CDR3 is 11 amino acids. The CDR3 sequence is CASSLWYEQYL. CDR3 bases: TGTGCCAGCAGTTTATGGTACGAGCAGTACTTA.

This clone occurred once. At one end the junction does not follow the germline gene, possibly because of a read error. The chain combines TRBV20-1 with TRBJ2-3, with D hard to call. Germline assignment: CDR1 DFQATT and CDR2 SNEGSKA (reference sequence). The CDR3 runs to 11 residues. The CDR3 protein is CSAAHTDAQYF. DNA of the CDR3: TGTAGTGCTGCCCACACAGATGCGCAGTATTTT.

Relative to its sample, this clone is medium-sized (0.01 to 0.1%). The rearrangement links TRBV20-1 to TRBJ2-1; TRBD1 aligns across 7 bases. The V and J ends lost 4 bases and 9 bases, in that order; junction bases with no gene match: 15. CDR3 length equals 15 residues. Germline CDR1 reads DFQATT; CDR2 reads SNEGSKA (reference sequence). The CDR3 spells CSANPPQGDKGEQFF. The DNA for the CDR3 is TGCAGTGCTAACCCCCCGCAGGGGGATAAGGGTGAGCAGTTCTTC.

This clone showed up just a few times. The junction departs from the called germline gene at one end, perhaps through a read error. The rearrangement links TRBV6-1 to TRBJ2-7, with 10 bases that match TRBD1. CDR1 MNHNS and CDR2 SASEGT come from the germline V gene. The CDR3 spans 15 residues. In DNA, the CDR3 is TGTGCCAGCACTTTAGGGGACAGGGGCCCGGGTTACTTGCGCTTC. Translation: CASTLGDRGPGYLRF.

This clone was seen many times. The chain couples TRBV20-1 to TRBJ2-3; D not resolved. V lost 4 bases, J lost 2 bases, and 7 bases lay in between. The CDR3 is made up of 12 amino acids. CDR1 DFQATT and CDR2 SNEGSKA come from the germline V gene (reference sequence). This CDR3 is CSAKFSTDTQYF. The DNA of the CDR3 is TGCAGTGCTAAATTTTCCACAGATACGCAGTATTTT.